This passage covers 8 T cell receptor beta chains from one sample sequenced in a study of T-cell memory formation after mild COVID-19 (dated by TCRdb to about 2021). Receptors were amplified or captured by 5' RACE. These reads were obtained on an Illumina NovaSeq 6000. In-frame beta chains were kept once TCRdb had trimmed the public reads at Q25 with fastp and called clones with MiXCR. Entries are consolidated by CDR3 protein sequence, retaining the most common genes and DNA. This sample gives 300,000 to 400,000 distinct CDR3 sequences in total; around 15% of them show up just once. The top ten hold 22% of the sample. Sequenced input: PBMCs or a T cell subset sorted from them (not recorded which). The receptors derive from a man aged 18 to 29 who had mild COVID-19 (a few samples of this study predate the infection). The sample titles of this study are shuffled in the database, so cell type and time point are left out; the donor was told from shared clones.

This sequence joins TRBV9 and TRBJ2-3; D not certain. CDR1 and CDR2 (germline): SGDLS, YYNGEE. V gave up 2 bases and J gave up 1 base, with 5 bases separating them. The CDR3 sequence is 13 residues long. In nucleotides, the CDR3 is TGTGCCAGCAGCGTGAGTGGCACAGATACGCAGTATTTT. Amino acid sequence: CASSVSGTDTQYF.

This clonotype has just a few counts. The chain is built from TRBV4-1 and TRBJ2-7, with a tentative D call TRBD1 (5 bases). Germline-derived CDR1 and CDR2 are MGHRA and YSYEKL. Trimming removed 3 bases at V and 2 bases at J, with 11 bases between. The CDR3 covers 14 residues. The CDR3 is CASSQTAYTYEQYF. Here the CDR3 DNA reads TGCGCCAGCAGCCAGACAGCGTACACCTACGAGCAGTACTTC.

This clonotype was seen a handful of times. The genes are TRBV6-5 and TRBJ2-1; 7 bases are a match to TRBD2. Germline V gene data show CDR1 as MNHEY and CDR2 as SVGAGI. V shed 2 bases and J 5 bases; nucleotides not matched to a gene: 0. The CDR3 is made up of 13 amino acids. CDR3 bases: TGTGCCAGCAGTTACGGGGGGGACAATGAGCAGTTCTTC. Translating gives CASSYGGDNEQFF.

This clonotype was seen a handful of times. The V and J genes are TRBV2 and TRBJ1-3; no definite D call. The germline V gene encodes CDR1 SNHLY and CDR2 FYNNEI. Trimming removed 0 bases at V and 0 bases at J, with 9 bases between. The CDR3 length is 16 residues. This chain's CDR3 is CASSEAKVISGNTIYF. DNA for the CDR3: TGTGCCAGCAGTGAAGCGAAGGTTATCTCTGGAAACACCATATATTTT.

V gene TRBV3-1 combines with J gene TRBJ2-7; no clear D gene. CDR3 length equals 13 residues. CDR1 is LGHDT, CDR2 YNNKEL, per germline (reference sequence). V lost 4 bases to trimming and J lost 1 base, with 8 bases between them. CDR3 bases: TGTGCCAGCAGCCCCGGACCTTCCTACGAGCAGTACGTC. Translation: CASSPGPSYEQYV.

The chain carries TRBV29-1 and TRBJ2-2; maybe TRBD2 (5 bases). The CDR3 sequence is 11 residues long. The germline V gene has CDR1 SQVTM and CDR2 ANQGSEA. Trimming stripped 7 bases from V and 8 bases from J, with 11 bases between. The CDR3 DNA reads as TGCAGCGGAGCCCGAGGGGGGGAGCTGTTTTTT. This gives the protein CSGARGGELFF.

This clonotype appeared a few times. The V call is TRBV7-2, the J call TRBJ2-3, with 7 bases fitting TRBD2. CDR3 length equals 15 residues. The junction had 5 bases not matched to a gene; V was cut back by 3 bases and J by 2 bases. CDR1 is SGHTA and CDR2 is FQGNSA in the germline V gene. The CDR3 bases are TGTGCCAGCAGCTTGCGGCTAGCGGACACAGATACGCAGTATTTT. The encoded protein is CASSLRLADTDTQYF.

J is TRBJ2-7 and V is TRBV12-3 or TRBV12-4; 9 positions match TRBD1. The CDR3 has 18 residues. The V and J ends lost 5 bases and 2 bases, in that order; junction bases with no gene match: 16. For the CDR3, the DNA is TGTGCCAGCAGTGAATATCAGAGGGACAGGGTAAGCCCCTACGAGCAGTACGTC. Its translation is CASSEYQRDRVSPYEQYV.